What follows describes a single T cell receptor beta chain. Its specificity is not known. The sample belongs to a study of blood T cells in healthy people across ages. Study conclusions and caveats: A strong correlation was seen between TCR beta diversity and naive T cell percentage.

V was cut by 0 bases and J by 2 bases, with 9 bases left in between. Germline CDR1 is SGHKS and CDR2 is YYEKEE (reference sequence). This CDR3 comprises 15 residues. Combining a sample-barcoded 5' primer with a J-beta primer mix, a second PCR ran for 7 to 11 cycles. CDR3-containing paired-end reads numbering at least 2.5 million came from each sample. TCRdb independently ran MiXCR on the 5' RACE reads; one entry per CDR3 protein. The sample has 1.5 million to 2 million distinct CDR3 sequences, roughly 50% seen once; the top ten hold about 2.1%. The sequencing sample was made of blood. The clonotype was recovered from a woman aged 40 to 49 in good health. J is TRBJ1-5 and V is TRBV5-5; D is ambiguous. In DNA form, the CDR3 reads TGTGCCAGCAGCTTGGAGGCACCAGGCAATCAGCCCCAGCATTTT. Amino acids: CASSLEAPGNQPQHF.